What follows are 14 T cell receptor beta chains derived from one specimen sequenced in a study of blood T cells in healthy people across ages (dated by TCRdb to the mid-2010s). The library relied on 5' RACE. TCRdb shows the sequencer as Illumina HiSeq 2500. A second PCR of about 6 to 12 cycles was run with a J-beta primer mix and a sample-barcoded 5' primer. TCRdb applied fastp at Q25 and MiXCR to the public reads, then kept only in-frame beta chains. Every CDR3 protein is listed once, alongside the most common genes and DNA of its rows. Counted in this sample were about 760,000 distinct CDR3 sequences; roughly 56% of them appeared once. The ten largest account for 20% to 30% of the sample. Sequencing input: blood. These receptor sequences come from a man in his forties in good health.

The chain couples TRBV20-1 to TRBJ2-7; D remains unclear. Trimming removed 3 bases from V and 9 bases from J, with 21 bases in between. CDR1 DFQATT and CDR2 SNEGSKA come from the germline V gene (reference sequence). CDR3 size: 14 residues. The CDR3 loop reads CSASLREKADGQYF. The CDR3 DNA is TGCAGTGCTAGTCTACGAGAGAAGGCTGATGGGCAGTACTTC.

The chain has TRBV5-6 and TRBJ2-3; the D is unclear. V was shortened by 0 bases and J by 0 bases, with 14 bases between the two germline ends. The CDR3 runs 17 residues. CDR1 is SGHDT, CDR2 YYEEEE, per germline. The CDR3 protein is CASSLGPTAPSTDTQYF. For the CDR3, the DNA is TGTGCCAGCAGCTTGGGTCCCACAGCACCTAGCACAGATACGCAGTATTTT.

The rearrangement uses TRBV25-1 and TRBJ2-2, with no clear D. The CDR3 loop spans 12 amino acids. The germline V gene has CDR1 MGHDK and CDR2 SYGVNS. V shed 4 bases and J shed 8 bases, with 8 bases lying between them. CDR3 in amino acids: CASSAPLGELFF. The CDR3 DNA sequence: TGTGCCAGCAGTGCCCCTTTAGGGGAGCTGTTTTTT.

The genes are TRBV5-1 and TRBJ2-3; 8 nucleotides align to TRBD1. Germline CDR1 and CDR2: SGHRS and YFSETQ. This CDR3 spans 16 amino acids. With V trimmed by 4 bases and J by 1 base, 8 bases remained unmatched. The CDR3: CASSLNGQGGTDTQYF. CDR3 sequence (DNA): TGCGCCAGCAGCCTAAATGGACAGGGCGGCACAGATACGCAGTATTTT.

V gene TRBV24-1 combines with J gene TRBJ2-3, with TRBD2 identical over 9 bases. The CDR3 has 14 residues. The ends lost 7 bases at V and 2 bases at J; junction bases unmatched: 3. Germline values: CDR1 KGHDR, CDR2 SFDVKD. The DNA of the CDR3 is TGTGCCACCAGCCTAGCGGGGACCACAGATACGCAGTATTTT. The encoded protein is CATSLAGTTDTQYF.

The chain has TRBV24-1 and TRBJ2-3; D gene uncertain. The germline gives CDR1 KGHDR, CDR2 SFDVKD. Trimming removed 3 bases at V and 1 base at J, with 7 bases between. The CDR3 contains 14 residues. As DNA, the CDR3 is TGTGCCACCAGTGATCCCGTTGGCACAGATACGCAGTATTTT. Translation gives CATSDPVGTDTQYF.

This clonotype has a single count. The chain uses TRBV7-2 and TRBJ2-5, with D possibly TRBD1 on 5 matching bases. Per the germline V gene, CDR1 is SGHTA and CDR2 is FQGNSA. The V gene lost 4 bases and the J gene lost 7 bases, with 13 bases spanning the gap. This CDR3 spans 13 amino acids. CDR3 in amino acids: CASSSLRVGTQYF. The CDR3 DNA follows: TGTGCCAGCAGCTCACTCAGGGTCGGGACCCAGTACTTC. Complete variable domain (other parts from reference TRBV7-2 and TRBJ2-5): GAGVSQSPSNKVTEKGKDVELRCDPISGHTALYWYRQSLGQGLEFLIYFQGNSAPDKSGLPSDRFSAERTGGSVSTLTIQRTQQEDSAVYLCASSSLRVGTQYFGPGTRLLVL.

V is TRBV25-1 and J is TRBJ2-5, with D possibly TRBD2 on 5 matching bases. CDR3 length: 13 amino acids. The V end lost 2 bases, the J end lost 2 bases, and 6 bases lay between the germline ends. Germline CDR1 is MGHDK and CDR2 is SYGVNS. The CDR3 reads CASSEGGQETQYF. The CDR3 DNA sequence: TGTGCCAGCAGTGAAGGAGGACAAGAGACCCAGTACTTC.

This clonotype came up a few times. The CDR3 DNA is TGCAGTGCCGATAGCGGGAGGGCCGCCTACAATGAGCAGTTCTTC. This encodes CSADSGRAAYNEQFF. The genes are TRBV20-1 and TRBJ2-1, with 11 bases matching TRBD2. The CDR3 length is 15 residues. V trimming: 6 bases; J trimming: 2 bases; junction bases outside the gene matches: 6. Germline V gene data show CDR1 as DFQATT and CDR2 as SNEGSKA (reference sequence).

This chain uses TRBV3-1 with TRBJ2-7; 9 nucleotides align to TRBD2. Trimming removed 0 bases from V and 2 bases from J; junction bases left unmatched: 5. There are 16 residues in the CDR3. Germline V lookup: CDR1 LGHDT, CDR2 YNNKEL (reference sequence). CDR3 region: CASSQESSGVTYEQYF. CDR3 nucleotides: TGTGCCAGCAGCCAAGAGTCTAGCGGGGTCACCTACGAGCAGTACTTC.

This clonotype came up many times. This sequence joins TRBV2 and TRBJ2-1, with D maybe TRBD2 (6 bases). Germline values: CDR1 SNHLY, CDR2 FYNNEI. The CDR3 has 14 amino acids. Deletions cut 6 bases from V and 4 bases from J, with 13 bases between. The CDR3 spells CASSTGTVYNEQFF. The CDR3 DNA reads TGTGCCAGCAGCACCGGGACTGTGTACAATGAGCAGTTCTTC.

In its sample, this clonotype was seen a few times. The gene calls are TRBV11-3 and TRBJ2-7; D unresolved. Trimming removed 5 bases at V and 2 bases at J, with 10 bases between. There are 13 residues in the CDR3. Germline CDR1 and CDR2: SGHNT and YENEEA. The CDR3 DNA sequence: TGTGCCAGCAGCCTTACAGCAGCCTACGAGCAGTACTTC. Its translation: CASSLTAAYEQYF.

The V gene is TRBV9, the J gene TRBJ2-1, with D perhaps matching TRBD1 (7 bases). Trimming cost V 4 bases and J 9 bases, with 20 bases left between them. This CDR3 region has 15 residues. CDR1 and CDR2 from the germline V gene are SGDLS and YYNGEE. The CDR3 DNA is TGTGCCAGCAGCCCAGGGGGGACCCCAAGCGGTGAGCAGTTCTTC. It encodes CASSPGGTPSGEQFF.

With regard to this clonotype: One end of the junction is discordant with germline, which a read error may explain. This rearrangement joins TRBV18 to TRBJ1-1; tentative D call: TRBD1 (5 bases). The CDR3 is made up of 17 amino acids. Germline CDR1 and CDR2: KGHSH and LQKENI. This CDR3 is CANSPQLGDVRNTEAFF. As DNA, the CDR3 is TGTGCCAACTCACCCCAACTGGGGGACGTAAGAAACACTGAAGCTTTCTTT.